A single sample is the source of the 28 T cell receptor beta chains below, sequenced in a study of cytomegalovirus exposure and HLA in healthy donors. Clones were read by immunoSEQ multiplex PCR, and TCRdb kept only the in-frame ones, dropping some. The sample consists of roughly 250,000 clones, roughly 90% of them appearing once. The sample comprised PBMCs. The receptor source for this set is a woman aged 18-29 years in good health and CMV-seronegative.

V is TRBV4-3 and J is TRBJ1-1; D not resolved. The CDR3 covers 13 residues. CDR1 and CDR2 (germline): LGHNA, YSLEER. Trimming shortened V by 4 bases and J by 5 bases, and 11 bases separated the two germline ends. The CDR3 region has the DNA TGCGCCAGCAGCCCCTCGGAGGGAACTGAAGCTTTCTTT. Encoded protein: CASSPSEGTEAFF.

The rearrangement uses TRBV19 and TRBJ1-1, with TRBD1 identical over 7 bases. Germline trimming cut 4 bases from V and 4 bases from J; bases unmatched to any gene: 6. This CDR3 has 14 amino acids. Germline assignment: CDR1 LNHDA and CDR2 SQIVND (reference sequence). Here the CDR3 reads CASSTGQVFTEAFF. DNA of the CDR3: TGTGCCAGTAGTACCGGACAGGTGTTCACTGAAGCTTTCTTT.

The CDR3 loop reads CASSLHGTNEKLFF. Here the CDR3 DNA reads TGTGCCAGCAGTCTTCACGGGACTAATGAAAAACTGTTTTTT. The chain has TRBV27 and TRBJ1-4, with no clear D. V was cut by 5 bases and J by 2 bases, with 9 bases left in between. Germline-derived CDR1 and CDR2 are MNHEY and SMNVEV (reference sequence). The CDR3 covers 14 residues.

The genes are TRBV4-1 and TRBJ2-6; the D gene is possibly TRBD1 (7 bases). With 4 bases removed from V and 1 base from J, the gap between germline ends came to 11 bases. CDR1 is MGHRA and CDR2 is YSYEKL in the germline V gene. The CDR3 covers 16 residues. The CDR3 protein is CASSRAGGSGANVLTF. CDR3 nucleotides: TGCGCCAGCAGCCGCGCAGGGGGGTCTGGGGCCAACGTCCTGACTTTC.

This clone was observed a few times. V gene TRBV27 combines with J gene TRBJ1-2; TRBD1 agrees at 7 bases. Germline-derived CDR1 and CDR2 are MNHEY and SMNVEV (reference sequence). V lost 4 bases and J lost 6; bases outside the gene matches: 14. This CDR3 is 16 amino acids long. DNA of the CDR3: TGTGCCAGCAGTTCTATTTCCTCGACAGGGCTGGATGGCTACACCTTC. This sequence encodes CASSSISSTGLDGYTF.

The rearrangement joins TRBV5-4 to TRBJ1-4; a weak D match, TRBD1 (5 bases). The CDR3 totals 13 residues. Trimming took 5 bases from V and 5 from J, leaving 10 bases between them. The V gene's germline CDR1 is SGHNT and CDR2 YYREEE (reference sequence). The CDR3 is CASSIKGNEKLFF. Written as DNA, the CDR3 is TGTGCCAGCAGTATTAAGGGGAATGAAAAACTGTTTTTT. Drawing the rest from reference TRBV5-4 and TRBJ1-4, the complete variable domain is ETGVTQSPTHLIKTRGQQVTLRCSSQSGHNTVSWYQQALGQGPQFIFQYYREEENGRGNFPPRFSGLQFPNYSSELNVNALELDDSALYLCASSIKGNEKLFFGSGTQLSVL.

The chain carries TRBV10-3 and TRBJ2-3; D uncertain. The germline CDR1 and CDR2 sequences are ENHRY and SYGVKD. Trimming cost V 8 bases and J 1 base, with 7 bases left between them. CDR3 length: 12 amino acids. The CDR3 sequence: CAIRGGTDTQYF. CDR3 in DNA: TGTGCCATCCGAGGAGGCACAGATACGCAGTATTTT.

This rearrangement joins TRBV18 to TRBJ1-2; 8 nucleotides line up with TRBD1. This CDR3 region has 18 residues. V was pared by 3 bases and J by 5 bases, with 17 bases of the junction left unmatched. Germline CDR1 KGHSH, CDR2 LQKENI. The CDR3 loop is CASSPLPGQGKARYGYTF. CDR3 sequence (DNA): TGTGCCAGCTCACCCCTACCCGGACAGGGCAAAGCAAGGTATGGCTACACCTTC.

Only a few counts were recorded for this clone. The chain joins TRBV5-1 to TRBJ2-1, with TRBD1 matching 9 bases. The CDR3 consists of 14 residues. J was trimmed by 6 bases and V by 4 bases; bases with no gene match: 5. Germline V gives CDR1 SGHRS, CDR2 YFSETQ. The CDR3 sequence is CASSTQGARNEQFF. CDR3 DNA: TGCGCCAGCAGCACACAGGGGGCGCGCAATGAGCAGTTCTTC.

The chain employs TRBV9 and TRBJ1-6; 10 nucleotides agree with TRBD1. The V segment lost 0 bases and the J segment 9 bases; nucleotides outside the gene matches: 3. The CDR3 runs 15 residues. The germline V gene encodes CDR1 SGDLS and CDR2 YYNGEE. The CDR3 sequence is CASSVGRQGASPLHF. CDR3 coding DNA: TGTGCCAGCAGCGTAGGACGACAGGGGGCTTCACCCCTCCACTTT.

The CDR3 here is CASSTSGGLYNEQFF. CDR3 nucleotides: TGTGCCAGCAGTACCAGCGGGGGCCTCTACAATGAGCAGTTCTTC. This chain links TRBV6-6 with TRBJ2-1; 8 bases agree with TRBD2. CDR1 and CDR2 (germline): MNHNY, SVGAGI (reference sequence). The CDR3 extends over 15 amino acids. V dropped 5 bases and J dropped 3; count of bases not matched to a gene: 6.

This CDR3 is CASSHAGGSYNEQFF. The CDR3 DNA sequence: TGCGCCAGCAGCCATGCGGGGGGGTCCTACAATGAGCAGTTCTTC. The gene calls are TRBV5-1 and TRBJ2-1, with 9 nucleotides matching TRBD2. V was clipped by 4 bases and J by 1 base; unmatched bases: 3. Germline values: CDR1 SGHRS, CDR2 YFSETQ. This CDR3 has 15 amino acids.

In its sample, this clone was seen once. This chain links TRBV2 with TRBJ2-7; 9 bases match TRBD1. Germline values: CDR1 SNHLY, CDR2 FYNNEI. The V and J ends lost 4 bases and 3 bases, in that order; junction bases with no gene match: 4. CDR3 length: 14 amino acids. CDR3 in amino acids: CASSGGQGNYEQYF. CDR3 DNA: TGTGCCAGCAGTGGGGGACAGGGAAACTACGAGCAGTACTTC.

The chain has TRBV28 and TRBJ2-5; 7 nucleotides match TRBD2. V lost 7 bases to trimming and J lost 2 bases; unmatched junction nucleotides: 4. Germline-derived CDR1 and CDR2 are MDHEN and SYDVKM. The CDR3 is 13 amino acids. CDR3 residues: CASTGGGQETQYF. CDR3 DNA sequence: TGTGCCAGCACGGGGGGAGGTCAAGAGACCCAGTACTTC.

The chain recombines TRBV10-2 with TRBJ1-5, with TRBD1 matching 7 bases. Per the germline V gene, CDR1 is WSHSY and CDR2 is SAAADI. The CDR3 spans 15 residues. Trimming took 2 bases from V and 3 from J; bases not matched to a gene: 4. CDR3 amino acids: CASSEMGQLNQPQHF. Written as DNA, the CDR3 is TGCGCCAGCAGTGAGATGGGACAGCTCAATCAGCCCCAGCATTTT.

The rearrangement links TRBV11-1 to TRBJ2-5, with TRBD2 matching over 9 bases. The CDR3 loop spans 16 amino acids. Germline lookup yields CDR1 SGHAT and CDR2 FQDESV (reference sequence). J gave up 2 bases and V 0 bases, and 4 bases lay outside the gene matches. In DNA, the CDR3 is TGTGCCAGCAGCTTAGCGGAGCTAGCGGGGCAAGAGACCCAGTACTTC. Encoded protein: CASSLAELAGQETQYF.

This rearrangement joins TRBV7-9 to TRBJ2-5; 9 positions match TRBD2. The CDR3 sequence is 16 residues long. Germline V gene data show CDR1 as SEHNR and CDR2 as FQNEAQ (reference sequence). V shed 5 bases and J 1 base; nucleotides not matched to a gene: 8. CDR3 in amino acids: CASSDSSGEFQETQYF. CDR3 DNA sequence: TGTGCCAGCAGCGATTCTAGCGGGGAGTTCCAAGAGACCCAGTACTTC.

This chain uses TRBV6-1 with TRBJ1-5; TRBD1 agrees at 8 bases. Trimming cost V 2 bases and J 6 bases; bases outside gene matches: 3. The CDR3 runs to 14 residues. The germline gives CDR1 MNHNS, CDR2 SASEGT. This chain's CDR3 is CASSELDRGQPQHF. In DNA form, the CDR3 reads TGTGCCAGCAGTGAATTAGACAGGGGTCAGCCCCAGCATTTT.

Details on this clone: A read error may produce the germline difference seen at one junction end. The V and J genes are TRBV7-7 and TRBJ2-1; D may be TRBD2 (5 bases). This CDR3 spans 13 amino acids. Germline CDR1 reads SSHAT; CDR2 reads FNYEAQ (reference sequence). The CDR3 sequence: CASSGPGVGEQFF. CDR3 sequence (DNA): TGTGCTAGCAGCGGCCCCGGGGTAGGGGAGCAGTTCTTC.

In DNA form, the CDR3 reads TGTGCCAGCAGCGTAGATGGCGGGGGAAATACCTACGAGCAGTACTTC. The encoded protein is CASSVDGGGNTYEQYF. The J gene is TRBJ2-7, the V gene TRBV9, with 7 positions matching TRBD2. J was trimmed by 2 bases and V by 0 bases; bases with no gene match: 8. CDR3 length equals 16 residues. The germline CDR1 and CDR2 sequences are SGDLS and YYNGEE.

The rearrangement links TRBV28 to TRBJ1-1; 9 bases are shared with TRBD1. Germline CDR1 reads MDHEN; CDR2 reads SYDVKM. The CDR3 spans 13 residues. V was pared by 8 bases and J by 3 bases, with 4 bases of the junction left unmatched. CDR3 protein: CASAGQGDTEAFF. The CDR3 DNA follows: TGTGCCAGCGCGGGACAGGGTGACACTGAAGCTTTCTTT.

The chain uses TRBV7-2 and TRBJ2-3, with a weak D call TRBD2 (6 bases). The germline CDR1 and CDR2 sequences are SGHTA and FQGNSA. The germline V and J ends were trimmed by 4 bases and 9 bases, with 14 bases remaining between them. The CDR3 loop spans 13 amino acids. For the CDR3, the DNA is TGTGCCAGCAGCTCCGGGACTCTCTACACGCAGTATTTT. Protein sequence: CASSSGTLYTQYF.

The chain has TRBV5-1 and TRBJ2-1, with 8 bases matching TRBD1. Trimming took 1 base from V and 3 from J; bases not matched to a gene: 9. Looked up from germline, CDR1 is SGHRS and CDR2 is YFSETQ. This CDR3 is 17 amino acids long. The DNA of the CDR3 is TGCGCCAGCAGCTTGCAAGGGACAGGACTATACTACAATGAGCAGTTCTTC. It encodes CASSLQGTGLYYNEQFF.

The rearrangement joins TRBV7-8 to TRBJ2-1; D might be TRBD2 (5 bases). The CDR3 is 13 amino acids. The germline V and J ends were trimmed by 1 base and 7 bases, with 8 bases remaining between them. Germline lookup yields CDR1 SGHVS and CDR2 FQNEAQ. The CDR3 loop reads CASSLVGGNEQFF. The CDR3 DNA sequence: TGTGCCAGCAGCTTAGTTGGCGGGAATGAGCAGTTCTTC.

The chain has TRBV6-5 and TRBJ2-5, with 10 bases identical to TRBD2. Looked up from germline, CDR1 is MNHEY and CDR2 is SVGAGI. The junction had 10 bases not matched to a gene; V was cut back by 7 bases and J by 5 bases. This CDR3 has 15 residues. CDR3 coding DNA: TGTGCCAGCAATCCTAGCGGGGGCCCTTCTGAGACCCAGTACTTC. Its translation is CASNPSGGPSETQYF.

The chain links TRBV28 to TRBJ1-2; 10 bases align to TRBD1. Germline-derived CDR1 and CDR2 are MDHEN and SYDVKM. This CDR3 is 14 amino acids long. J lost 7 bases, V lost 7 bases, and 9 bases had no gene match. The CDR3 reads CASNGQGGLFGYTF. The CDR3 DNA is TGTGCCAGCAACGGACAGGGGGGTTTATTTGGCTACACCTTC.

The chain joins TRBV2 to TRBJ1-5, with TRBD1 as a possible D gene (6 bases). The V gene's germline CDR1 is SNHLY and CDR2 FYNNEI. CDR3 length: 14 residues. V lost 8 bases, J lost 1 base, and 12 bases lay in between. The CDR3 DNA sequence: TGTGCCAGCGCGGGGGGACAAAGCAATCAGCCCCAGCATTTT. Amino acid sequence: CASAGGQSNQPQHF. The variable domain in full, completed from reference TRBV2 and TRBJ1-5, reads EPEVTQTPSHQVTQMGQEVILRCVPISNHLYFYWYRQILGQKVEFLVSFYNNEISEKSEIFDDQFSVERPDGSNFTLKIRSTKLEDSAMYFCASAGGQSNQPQHFGDGTRLSIL.

The CDR3 region is CSSVGGADTEAFF. The CDR3 nucleotides read TGCAGCTCTGTAGGGGGGGCGGACACTGAAGCTTTCTTT. V and J are TRBV29-1 and TRBJ1-1; tentatively, D is TRBD1 (6 bases). The CDR3 length is 13 residues. The germline V gene has CDR1 SQVTM and CDR2 ANQGSEA. Between the trimmed V and J ends, which lost 8 bases and 3 bases, there was a span of 16 bases.